Only one count was recorded for the clone carrying this T cell receptor (beta chain). Its antigen is undetermined. The entry originates in a study of shared clonotypes between healthy human individuals. The study's findings and limits: Clonotypes which were not shared had lower generation probabilities than clonotypes that all four donors shared. Incomplete sequencing of sorted subsets was indicated by rarefaction despite large depth.

Around 30,000 T cell genomes (around 200 ng DNA) went into each sorted-subset replicate. Method: immunoSEQ multiplex PCR; TCRdb's copy keeps in-frame clones and lacks some. This sample carries about 2.3 million clones, over 90% of them seen once, and the ten largest clones take 0.39%. This clonotype was sampled from a man younger than 35 in good health. Some clones in this sample may be carry-over from other donors' samples. The sequencing input was naive CD4+ T cells from PBMCs. Subset described: CD45RA+ positively selected.

The CDR3 sequence is CASLDSYEQYF. The CDR3 coding sequence is TGTGCCAGCCTAGACTCCTACGAGCAGTACTTC. The chain combines TRBV28 with TRBJ2-7; D is unclear. The CDR3 extends over 11 amino acids. The V end was cut by 8 bases, the J end by 0 bases, with 5 bases between. From germline, CDR1 is MDHEN and CDR2 SYDVKM.